This T cell receptor (beta chain) appears in the sequencing data of a study of T cells in Graves' hyperthyroidism and ophthalmopathy. Germline V CDR1 and CDR2: ENHRY, SYGVKD. V was shortened by 3 bases and J by 1 base, with 10 bases between the two germline ends. The CDR3 has 14 residues. The investigators amplified TCR beta CDR3 regions from RNA transcripts. Using the HTBI primer set, a first-round RT-PCR was run on the TCR CDR3. TCRdb called the multiplex PCR reads again in MiXCR, with one record for every CDR3 protein. The table includes 350,000 to 400,000 distinct CDR3 sequences, 14% to 15% detected once.

The chain carries TRBV10-3 and TRBJ2-7, with no clear D. Material: blood. This sequence was found in a woman aged 25 to 39 with Graves' hyperthyroidism. CDR3 DNA sequence: TGTGCCATCAGTGAAGGATCGAAATCCTACGAGCAGTACTTC. It is translated as CAISEGSKSYEQYF.